The clone carrying this T cell receptor beta chain was picked up a small number of times. The antigen is unknown. The data originate from a study of T cell responses to AZD1222 COVID-19 vaccine. As for the study in general: Analysis merged second doses at about 4 or about 12 weeks. Study-wide results and caveats: Increases in Spike-specific TCR breadth and depth were seen after two AZD1222 doses. Repertoire collection took place solely once the T cell response had peaked. The study found vaccine-associated CD4 TCRs spanning spike, dominant at 160-218 and 743-854.

Looked up from germline, CDR1 is MNHEY and CDR2 is SVGEGT. Trimming shortened V by 0 bases and J by 7 bases, and 19 bases separated the two germline ends. The CDR3 sequence is 17 residues long. Only in-frame clones appear in the TCRdb table, and some are missing; sequencing was by immunoSEQ multiplex PCR. The sample carries roughly 120,000 clones, around 89% recorded once. The material was peripheral blood, obtained on day 0 of AZD1222 vaccination. This clonotype was sampled from an adult in good health. The chain joins TRBV6-2 or TRBV6-3 to TRBJ2-1, with D possibly TRBD2 on 5 matching bases. Written as DNA, the CDR3 is TGTGCCAGCAGTTACTCGAGAGGGCCGGATTGGTTGAATGAGCAGTTCTTC. Translated: CASSYSRGPDWLNEQFF.